The rows below give T cell receptor beta chains drawn from one sample of a study of blood T cell repertoires in COVID-19. Sequencing used immunoSEQ multiplex PCR; TCRdb keeps in-frame clones, though not all of them. Found here are about 500,000 clones, approximately 88% of them singletons; the top ten hold about 8%. The sample comprised peripheral blood. The receptor set was obtained from a woman in her fifties or sixties with COVID-19, enrolled during active disease. Each CDR3 is given with its conserved first and last residue. D genes are given only for firm matches. Only some rows state a clone size, as once, few, many or a class for expanded clones.

j_gene: TRBJ2-3; v_gene: TRBV7-2; d_gene: -; abundance: -; CDR3nt: TGTGCCAGCAGCTTGGACTCGGCAGATACGCAGTATTTT; CDR3aa: CASSLDSADTQYF
j_gene: TRBJ2-3; v_gene: TRBV6-6; d_gene: TRBD2; abundance: -; CDR3nt: TGTGCCAGCAGAACCACTAGCGGGGGGGGAGATACGCAGTATTTT; CDR3aa: CASRTTSGGGDTQYF
j_gene: TRBJ2-1; v_gene: TRBV11-2; d_gene: -; abundance: -; CDR3nt: TGTGCCAGCAGCTTAGCTAGAGTCTCCTACAATGAGCAGTTCTTC; CDR3aa: CASSLARVSYNEQFF
j_gene: TRBJ1-1; v_gene: TRBV12-3/TRBV12-4; d_gene: TRBD1; abundance: -; CDR3nt: TGTGCCAGCAGCCCCGGACAGGTCACTGAAGCTTTCTTT; CDR3aa: CASSPGQVTEAFF
j_gene: TRBJ1-2; v_gene: TRBV5-4; d_gene: TRBD1; abundance: -; CDR3nt: TGTGCCAGCAGCATGACAGGGAACTATGGCTACACCTTC; CDR3aa: CASSMTGNYGYTF
j_gene: TRBJ2-7; v_gene: TRBV7-3; d_gene: TRBD2; abundance: -; CDR3nt: TGTGCCAGCAGCTCGCCGGGACTACCGGACGAGCAGTACTTC; CDR3aa: CASSSPGLPDEQYF
j_gene: TRBJ2-1; v_gene: TRBV3-1/TRBV3-2; d_gene: -; abundance: -; CDR3nt: TGTGCCAGCAGCCGAGGACTTAATGAGCAGTTCTTC; CDR3aa: CASSRGLNEQFF
j_gene: TRBJ1-3; v_gene: TRBV3-1/TRBV3-2; d_gene: -; abundance: few; CDR3nt: TGTGCCAGCAGCTTCGGAGGAAACTCTGGAAACACCATATATTTT; CDR3aa: CASSFGGNSGNTIYF
j_gene: TRBJ1-5; v_gene: TRBV4-1; d_gene: -; abundance: few; CDR3nt: TGCGCCAGCAGCTACCGAGCAGGGATTTTGGAGCCCCAGCATTTT; CDR3aa: CASSYRAGILEPQHF
j_gene: TRBJ2-7; v_gene: TRBV5-1; d_gene: TRBD2; abundance: -; CDR3nt: TGCGCCAGCAGCTTGGCCGGCGGGGGAGGGAACTACGAGCAGTACTTC; CDR3aa: CASSLAGGGGNYEQYF
j_gene: TRBJ2-7; v_gene: TRBV13; d_gene: TRBD2; abundance: once; CDR3nt: TGTGCCAGCAGCCTCTCTAGCGGGGCATCCTACGAGCAGTACTTC; CDR3aa: CASSLSSGASYEQYF
j_gene: TRBJ1-3; v_gene: TRBV5-1; d_gene: TRBD1; abundance: few; CDR3nt: TGCGCCAGCAGCCAGGGGGGCAGGAGCTCTGGAAACACCATATATTTT; CDR3aa: CASSQGGRSSGNTIYF
j_gene: TRBJ2-7; v_gene: TRBV9; d_gene: TRBD1; abundance: -; CDR3nt: TGTGCCAGCAGCGTGGGGACAGGGAGGTACGAGCAGTACTTC; CDR3aa: CASSVGTGRYEQYF
j_gene: TRBJ2-7; v_gene: TRBV5-1; d_gene: -; abundance: -; CDR3nt: TGCGCCAGCAGCTTGGACACGGGTTGGGAGCAGTACTTC; CDR3aa: CASSLDTGWEQYF
j_gene: TRBJ1-3; v_gene: TRBV19; d_gene: -; abundance: -; CDR3nt: TGTGCCACCGCTACAGGGAACTCTGGAAACACCATATATTTT; CDR3aa: CATATGNSGNTIYF
j_gene: TRBJ2-2; v_gene: TRBV18; d_gene: -; abundance: -; CDR3nt: TGTGCCAGCTCACCGCGACAGGTGGGGATTAACACCGGGGAGCTGTTTTTT; CDR3aa: CASSPRQVGINTGELFF
j_gene: TRBJ2-3; v_gene: TRBV1; d_gene: -; abundance: -; CDR3nt: TGCACCAGCAGCCAAATTCGACTAGCCAAGAAGACAGATACGCAGTATTTT; CDR3aa: CTSSQIRLAKKTDTQYF
j_gene: TRBJ2-7; v_gene: TRBV5-6; d_gene: -; abundance: -; CDR3nt: TGTGCCAGCAGCTTGGCCATGGCAGGAAACGAGCAGTACTTC; CDR3aa: CASSLAMAGNEQYF